This TCR beta chain appears in the sequencing data of a study of regulatory T cells in long-lasting Graves disease. General observations from the study: Favored usage of TRBV28, TRBJ1-2 and TRBJ2-5 was recorded in persistent disease.

Trimming cost V 1 base and J 5 bases, with 11 bases left between them. Germline V gene lookup returns CDR1 SQVTM and CDR2 ANQGSEA. The CDR3 has 13 residues. On this clonotype: Antigen specificity is unknown.

The sample's time point: persistent/refractory GD, antithyroid drugs over 5 years with positive TRAb. PBMC RNA was the source of the TCR library. According to the study, TCR beta libraries were built with iRepertoire HTBI primers and CDR3-region Arm-PCR. TCRdb re-analysed the multiplex PCR reads in MiXCR, keeping a single row per CDR3 protein. The sample lists around 460,000 distinct CDR3 sequences, about 22% occurring once. This clonotype was sampled from a female donor with Graves disease. Sequencing was performed on peripheral blood mononuclear cells (PBMCs), taken when the disease was refractory, from a patient treated with antithyroid drugs. The rearrangement joins TRBV29-1 to TRBJ1-1; the D gene is possibly TRBD1 (6 bases). DNA of the CDR3: TGCAGCGTTGAAGGACAGGTAGGGACTGAAGCTTTCTTT. Translated, it gives CSVEGQVGTEAFF.